The T cell receptor beta chain under discussion was sequenced for a study of preoperative IRX-2 immunotherapy in early breast cancer. TCRdb keeps only in-frame clones here, not all; method: immunoSEQ multiplex PCR. This table has approximately 27,000 clones, over 75% appearing once. Trimming took off 1 base at V and 0 bases at J, with 20 bases between the two ends. The CDR3 is 19 amino acids. Germline CDR1 reads MNHGY; CDR2 reads SAAAGT. Sample treatment: preoperative locoregional IRX-2 cytokine immunotherapy. Preoperative locoregional IRX-2 cytokine immunotherapy was tested in the phase Ib source study.

The sequencing here drew on lymph node tissue, taken after IRX-2 immunotherapy. The genes are TRBV6-8 and TRBJ2-3; D may be TRBD1 or TRBD2 (6 bases each). The clonotype was recovered from a human donor with breast cancer. CDR3: CASSYFSSLGGASTDTQYF. The CDR3 DNA is TGTGCCAGCAGTTACTTCAGCAGTTTGGGGGGCGCTAGCACAGATACGCAGTATTTT.